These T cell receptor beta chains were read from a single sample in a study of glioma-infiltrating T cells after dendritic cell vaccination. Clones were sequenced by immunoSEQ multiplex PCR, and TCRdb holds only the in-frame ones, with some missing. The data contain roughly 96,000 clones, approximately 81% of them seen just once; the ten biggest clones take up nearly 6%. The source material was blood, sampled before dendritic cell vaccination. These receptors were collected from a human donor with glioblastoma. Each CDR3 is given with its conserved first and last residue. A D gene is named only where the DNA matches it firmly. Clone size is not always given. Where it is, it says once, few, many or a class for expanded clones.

TGTGCCAGCAGTTTCACCGGTGACACTGAAGCTTTCTTT | CASSFTGDTEAFF | TRBV27 | . | TRBJ1-1 | .
TGTGCCAGCAGCGGTAGCGGGAGCGGCTACGAGCAGTACTTC | CASSGSGSGYEQYF | TRBV9 | . | TRBJ2-7 | TRBD2
TGTGCCAGCAGTAAAACCGGACAGGGTTTGGGCTACACCTTC | CASSKTGQGLGYTF | TRBV6-5 | . | TRBJ1-2 | TRBD1
TGTGCCAGCAGCTCCTCGGGGACAGCGTTAGTCTACGAGCAGTACTTC | CASSSSGTALVYEQYF | TRBV7-9 | . | TRBJ2-7 | TRBD1
TGTGCCAGCGAAACGTACAGGGTACGCGAGCAGTACTTC | CASETYRVREQYF | TRBV7-2 | . | TRBJ2-7 | .
TGTGCCAGCAGCTTAGTAGGAACAGGGTGGGATTTAAGCTCACCCCTCCACTTT | CASSLVGTGWDLSSPLHF | TRBV7-2 | . | TRBJ1-6 | .
TGTGCCAGTAGTATAAATGGGAGGGCGGGAGAGCAGTTCTTC | CASSINGRAGEQFF | TRBV19 | . | TRBJ2-1 | TRBD2
TGTGCTAGTGGTTTAGGCGGGAGACAAGATACGCAGTATTTT | CASGLGGRQDTQYF | TRBV12-5 | . | TRBJ2-3 | TRBD2
TGCAGCGGAAGGGTAGCGGGACTGAACACCGGGGAGCTGTTTTTT | CSGRVAGLNTGELFF | TRBV29-1 | . | TRBJ2-2 | TRBD2
TGCGCCAGCAGCCAAGACGGGTTGGGGACAGCTGGAAACACCATATATTTT | CASSQDGLGTAGNTIYF | TRBV4-1 | few | TRBJ1-3 | TRBD1
TGTGCCAGCAGCTTGGCGACACCAACTTACAATGAGCAGTTCTTC | CASSLATPTYNEQFF | TRBV5-4 | . | TRBJ2-1 | .
TGCGCCAGCAGCACCGGGACAGGCGATGGCTACACCTTC | CASSTGTGDGYTF | TRBV5-1 | few | TRBJ1-2 | TRBD1
TGTGCCAGCAGCTTGGTTGGTTGGGACAGAGACTCTGGCTACACCTTC | CASSLVGWDRDSGYTF | TRBV5-6 | . | TRBJ1-2 | TRBD1
TGTGCCTGGAGGGGGGGGCGGGAAACCTACAATGAGCAGTTCTTC | CAWRGGRETYNEQFF | TRBV30 | . | TRBJ2-1 | .
TGTGCCAGCAGTTTTCTCCCCCCGGGACACAATCAGCCCCAGCATTTT | CASSFLPPGHNQPQHF | TRBV27 | . | TRBJ1-5 | .
TGCAGCGTTGCGAGCAGGGTGACAGATACGCAGTATTTT | CSVASRVTDTQYF | TRBV29-1 | . | TRBJ2-3 | .
TGTGCCAGCAGCTTAGGAGGGTTTAGAGAGACCCAGTACTTC | CASSLGGFRETQYF | TRBV7-9 | . | TRBJ2-5 | .
TGTGCCAGCAGGGGAGACCCGCTATCCTACGAGCAGTACTTC | CASRGDPLSYEQYF | TRBV6-1 | . | TRBJ2-7 | .
TGTGCCAGCATTTTGACTAGAACCTACGAGCAGTACTTC | CASILTRTYEQYF | TRBV2 | medium-sized | TRBJ2-7 | .
TGCGCCAGCTACCCCCGCGCAGGAGAGACCCAGTACTTC | CASYPRAGETQYF | TRBV5-1 | . | TRBJ2-5 | .
TGCAGTGCTGTAACTTTCGAAGCTTTCTTT | CSAVTFEAFF | TRBV20-1 | . | TRBJ1-1 | .
TGTGCCAGCAGTGTCACAGGTACTGGGGCCAACGTCCTGACTTTC | CASSVTGTGANVLTF | TRBV6-5 | once | TRBJ2-6 | .
. | CASTSGVENTEAFF | TRBV19 | . | TRBJ1-1 | .
TGCGCCAGCAGCTTGGGAGACATAGCGGGCTTTAGGAATGAGCAGTTCTTC | CASSLGDIAGFRNEQFF | TRBV5-1 | . | TRBJ2-1 | TRBD2
TGCGCCAGCAGCCGACTGACCGCGAACACCGGGGAGCTGTTTTTT | CASSRLTANTGELFF | TRBV5-1 | . | TRBJ2-2 | .
TGTGCCAGCAGCTCTTTAGCGTCTAGCACGGATACGCAGTATTTT | CASSSLASSTDTQYF | TRBV5-4 | . | TRBJ2-3 | .
TGCGCCAGCAGCTTAGTAGTGAACACTGAAGCTTTCTTT | CASSLVVNTEAFF | TRBV7-9 | . | TRBJ1-1 | .
TGTGCCAGCAGTTTAGCCCACAGGCTACCTGGGTATGGCTACACCTTC | CASSLAHRLPGYGYTF | TRBV28 | . | TRBJ1-2 | .
TGTGCCAGCAGCCCCCGGACAGGGAGGAACATTCAGTACTTC | CASSPRTGRNIQYF | TRBV9 | . | TRBJ2-4 | TRBD1
TGTGCCAGCAGCGCCGGGGGGGGCCCGGTGAATGAGCAGTTCTTC | CASSAGGGPVNEQFF | TRBV7-6 | . | TRBJ2-1 | TRBD2
TGTGCCACCGGTAGGGGCGCAACGAACACCGGGGAGCTGTTTTTT | CATGRGATNTGELFF | TRBV6-1 | few | TRBJ2-2 | .
TGTGCCAGCAACCTCGACAGTACCTATAACTATGGCTACACCTTC | CASNLDSTYNYGYTF | TRBV7-8 | . | TRBJ1-2 | .
TGTGCCAGCAGCTTCTTGGACTACGGGCACGCAAATACGCAGTATTTT | CASSFLDYGHANTQYF | TRBV5-6 | . | TRBJ2-3 | .
TGCAGCGTTGAGACAGGGCATAGCTATGGCTACACCTTC | CSVETGHSYGYTF | TRBV29-1 | few | TRBJ1-2 | TRBD1
TGTGCCAGCAGCTTGAGCGGGGGATTGTGGTCTGAAGCTTTCTTT | CASSLSGGLWSEAFF | TRBV5-5 | . | TRBJ1-1 | .
TGTGCCAGCAGCCAAGATATGAGGGTCACTGAAGCTTTCTTT | CASSQDMRVTEAFF | TRBV4-2 | . | TRBJ1-1 | .
TGTGCCAGCAGGACCCAGGGAATTTTCTATGGCTACACCTTC | CASRTQGIFYGYTF | TRBV6-6 | . | TRBJ1-2 | .
TGTGCCAGCAGCTTAGCTCAGGGGGGATTCAGAGAGCAGTACTTC | CASSLAQGGFREQYF | TRBV11-2 | . | TRBJ2-7 | .
TGTGCCAGCTCACCCACAGGGGCAAACTATGGCTACACCTTC | CASSPTGANYGYTF | TRBV18 | once | TRBJ1-2 | TRBD1
TGTGCCAGCAGTCAACGACTAGCGGGAAGGGAGCAGTACTTC | CASSQRLAGREQYF | TRBV27 | . | TRBJ2-7 | TRBD2
TGTGCCAGCTCACCTTATGGACAGGGCACTGAAGCTTTCTTT | CASSPYGQGTEAFF | TRBV18 | . | TRBJ1-1 | TRBD1
TGTGCCAGCAGTTTAGCGCCGTCGGGGGATACGCAGTATTTT | CASSLAPSGDTQYF | TRBV27 | . | TRBJ2-3 | .
TGCGCCAGCAGCTTGGAGACTAGTAACACCGGGGAGCTGTTTTTT | CASSLETSNTGELFF | TRBV5-1 | . | TRBJ2-2 | .
TGTGCCAGCAGCCAAGACGCAGGGCCCTATGGCTACACCTTC | CASSQDAGPYGYTF | TRBV4-2 | few | TRBJ1-2 | .
TGTGCCTCTTCCCCCCCCCGGGGGGTCGGAGATACGCAGTATTTT | CASSPPRGVGDTQYF | TRBV19 | . | TRBJ2-3 | TRBD2
TGCAGTGCTAGTGGCGGGGGCTACACCTTC | CSASGGGYTF | TRBV20-1 | . | TRBJ1-2 | .
TGTGCCTGGAACGGGGGGCGAGGGACCTTGGGCTACACCTTC | CAWNGGRGTLGYTF | TRBV30 | . | TRBJ1-2 | .
TGCGCCAGCAGCCAAGAAGGGGACAGCTTCTACGAGCAGTACTTC | CASSQEGDSFYEQYF | TRBV4-1 | few | TRBJ2-7 | TRBD1
TGTGCCAGCAGTCCACATAACTCTGGGGCCAACGTCCTGACTTTC | CASSPHNSGANVLTF | TRBV28 | once | TRBJ2-6 | .